The 13 T cell receptor beta chains listed next were all sequenced from one sample in a study of T cell responses to AZD1222 COVID-19 vaccine. Generated by immunoSEQ multiplex PCR, the TCRdb table keeps only in-frame clones and is missing some. The sample holds some 280,000 clones; 90% to 95% are singletons and the top ten take 0.5% to 0.7%. Specimen: peripheral blood, collected 28 days after the second AZD1222 dose. Every receptor here comes from an adult who received the AZD1222 COVID-19 vaccine.

The V and J genes are TRBV28 and TRBJ2-1, with TRBD2 matching 8 bases. V was pared by 2 bases and J by 12 bases, with 6 bases of the junction left unmatched. CDR1 is MDHEN and CDR2 is SYDVKM in the germline V gene. The CDR3 loop spans 13 amino acids. CDR3 DNA: TGTGCCAGCAGTTTAACTAGCGGCGGGGGGCAGTTCTTC. It is translated as CASSLTSGGGQFF.

V and J are TRBV5-1 and TRBJ1-2; D unresolved. Germline CDR1 is SGHRS and CDR2 is YFSETQ. Trimming pared 4 bases from V and 8 bases from J, leaving 21 bases between. This CDR3 spans 15 amino acids. The CDR3 nucleotides are TGCGCCAGCAGCCCTGAGGATCTATATTCGTGGGGCTACACCTTC. Its translation: CASSPEDLYSWGYTF.

This chain connects TRBV6-2 or TRBV6-3 to TRBJ1-2; the match to TRBD1 covers 9 bases. V shed 5 bases and J 5 bases; nucleotides not matched to a gene: 9. In germline, CDR1 is MNHEY, CDR2 SVGEGT. The CDR3 runs 15 residues. CDR3 DNA: TGTGCCAGCAGTCAGCATAGGACAGGGGATTATGGCTACACCTTC. Translated: CASSQHRTGDYGYTF.

V usage is TRBV11-3 and J usage is TRBJ2-2, with TRBD2 identical over 7 bases. Germline lookup yields CDR1 SGHNT and CDR2 YENEEA. Germline trimming cut 6 bases from V and 5 bases from J; bases unmatched to any gene: 12. CDR3 length: 16 residues. The CDR3 bases are TGTGCCAGCAGTCTTGGGATCGGGACTAAGACCGGGGAGCTGTTTTTT. This encodes CASSLGIGTKTGELFF.

This clone was picked up one time. The chain employs TRBV18 and TRBJ1-2; 11 nucleotides agree with TRBD1. Germline CDR1 is KGHSH and CDR2 is LQKENI. J lost 4 bases, V lost 2 bases, and 3 bases had no gene match. The CDR3 runs to 15 residues. CDR3 region: CASSPGTGGSYGYTF. For the CDR3, the DNA is TGTGCCAGCTCACCAGGGACAGGGGGGAGCTATGGCTACACCTTC. Full variable domain (rest looked up from reference TRBV18 and TRBJ1-2): NAGVMQNPRHLVRRRGQEARLRCSPMKGHSHVYWYRQLPEEGLKFMVYLQKENIIDESGMPKERFSAEFPKEGPSILRIQQVVRGDSAAYFCASSPGTGGSYGYTFGSGTRLTVV.

The rearrangement joins TRBV28 to TRBJ2-7; possibly TRBD2 for D (6 bases). CDR3 length equals 12 residues. CDR1 and CDR2 from the germline V gene are MDHEN and SYDVKM. The V gene lost 3 bases and the J gene lost 7 bases, with 10 bases spanning the gap. CDR3 amino acids: CASSFGGSEQYF. The CDR3 nucleotides read TGTGCCAGCAGTTTTGGGGGGAGTGAGCAGTACTTC.

V gene TRBV5-1 combines with J gene TRBJ2-5; TRBD2 matches at 15 bases. Germline-derived CDR1 and CDR2 are SGHRS and YFSETQ. Unmatched junction bases numbered 6, after V lost 4 bases and J lost 2 bases. This CDR3 has 17 residues. The CDR3 sequence is CASSMGLAGGGQETQYF. DNA for the CDR3: TGCGCCAGCAGCATGGGACTAGCGGGGGGAGGGCAAGAGACCCAGTACTTC.

The V call is TRBV25-1, the J call TRBJ2-3; D is unresolved. V lost 2 bases to trimming and J lost 0 bases, with 9 bases between them. The CDR3 runs to 15 residues. Germline V gives CDR1 MGHDK, CDR2 SYGVNS. The CDR3 loop reads CASSEDRPSTDTQYF. The CDR3 coding sequence is TGTGCCAGCAGTGAAGACCGACCTAGCACAGATACGCAGTATTTT.

The chain links TRBV14 to TRBJ2-1; 7 bases agree with TRBD2. The germline V gene has CDR1 SGHDN and CDR2 FVKESK. The ends lost 4 bases at V and 0 bases at J; junction bases unmatched: 6. This CDR3 comprises 16 residues. The CDR3 loop reads CASSPLAASSYNEQFF. DNA of the CDR3: TGTGCCAGCAGCCCCCTAGCGGCTAGCTCCTACAATGAGCAGTTCTTC.

This chain joins TRBV5-1 and TRBJ2-5, with D unclear. The germline V gene has CDR1 SGHRS and CDR2 YFSETQ. The CDR3 sequence is 14 residues long. Trimming removed 1 base at V and 4 bases at J, with 11 bases between. The CDR3 reads CASSLYGRGETQYF. In DNA form, the CDR3 reads TGCGCCAGCAGCTTGTACGGTCGCGGAGAGACCCAGTACTTC.

Note on this clone: The same CDR3 is also encoded by other DNA sequences in this sample. The chain has TRBV5-5 and TRBJ1-2; D uncertain. The CDR3 loop spans 14 amino acids. Germline lookup yields CDR1 SGHKS and CDR2 YYEKEE (reference sequence). The V end lost 0 bases, the J end lost 2 bases, and 8 bases lay between the germline ends. CDR3: CASSLGAANYGYTF. DNA for the CDR3: TGTGCCAGCAGCTTGGGAGCAGCGAACTATGGCTACACCTTC.

The V and J genes are TRBV27 and TRBJ2-2; possible D gene TRBD1, 5 bases. V lost 1 base to trimming and J lost 6 bases, with 15 bases between them. The V gene's germline CDR1 is MNHEY and CDR2 SMNVEV (reference sequence). This CDR3 is built from 16 residues. CDR3 sequence reads: CASSLLRQNFSGELFF. CDR3 coding DNA: TGTGCCAGCAGTTTATTACGACAGAACTTCTCCGGGGAGCTGTTTTTT.

The chain has TRBV7-3 and TRBJ2-3; D is undetermined. Germline CDR1 reads SGHTA; CDR2 reads FQGTGA. The CDR3 extends over 13 amino acids. The V end was cut by 4 bases, the J end by 5 bases, with 10 bases between. The CDR3: CASSSGFGDTQYF. CDR3 nucleotide sequence: TGTGCCAGCAGCTCCGGCTTCGGAGATACGCAGTATTTT.